Listed below are T cell receptor beta chains from one sample, sequenced in a study of naive CD8 T cells in extremely preterm neonates. Libraries were prepared by immunoSEQ multiplex PCR; TCRdb keeps only in-frame clonotypes and omits some of them. The sample holds about 960 clones, 95% to 98% seen once. The sample comprised naive CD8+ T cells from cord blood. The receptors stem from a girl who was born preterm. CDR3s leave out the opening cysteine and the closing phenylalanine or tryptophan. A clone size is listed for some rows: how often the clone was seen (once, few, many), or a class if it is expanded.

clone_size j_call v_call cdr3_aa
. TRBJ2-3 TRBV4-2 ASSQGTSGRATDTQY
. TRBJ2-3 TRBV12-5 ASGLGQGADTQY
once TRBJ2-3 TRBV4-1 ASSQDRSTDTQY
once TRBJ2-7 TRBV2 ASTQGAVYEQY
. TRBJ2-7 TRBV4-2 ASSPDRGSHEQY
. TRBJ2-7 TRBV27 ASSGTGGDEQY
. TRBJ2-3 TRBV7-2 ASSLDSGGTDTQY
. TRBJ2-1 TRBV10-2 ASTSGDNEQF
. TRBJ1-1 TRBV28 ASSQGATEAF
. TRBJ2-2 TRBV7-9 ASSLPAGVGYTGELF
. TRBJ2-7 TRBV7-6 ASSSGTGYEQY
. TRBJ2-2 TRBV6-1 ASSEGTGDTGELF
. TRBJ2-3 TRBV13 ASSPGTGITDTQY
. TRBJ2-1 TRBV7-3 ASSLLAGGNEQF
. TRBJ2-5 TRBV13 ASSLEGEETQY
once TRBJ2-1 TRBV4-2 ASSQRSGEKNNEQF
. TRBJ2-1 TRBV2 ASRGLQSYNEQF
. TRBJ2-2 TRBV11-3 ASSDNTGELF
. TRBJ2-7 TRBV4-1 ASSQDAGGLGNEQY
once TRBJ2-1 TRBV27 ASSLRAGEQF
. TRBJ2-1 TRBV29-1 SVDGPSYNEQF
. TRBJ2-7 TRBV6-1 ASSEGQTYEQY
. TRBJ2-3 TRBV13 ASSLLSESDTQY
. TRBJ2-7 TRBV12-5 ASGLDTYYEQY
. TRBJ2-2 TRBV27 ASSPGHGELF
. TRBJ2-5 TRBV5-6 ASSLQGEETQY
once TRBJ1-2 TRBV5-6 ASSLGTGDYGYT
. TRBJ1-4 TRBV27 ASRDRAIATNEKLF
. TRBJ2-3 TRBV11-2 ASSLAGGPDTQY
. TRBJ1-1 TRBV19 ASSIGSTEAF
. TRBJ1-2 TRBV12-5 ASGSGTGGYGYT
. TRBJ1-2 TRBV9 ASSVGTGDYGYT
. TRBJ1-1 TRBV9 ASSPSLHTEAF
. TRBJ2-1 TRBV14 ASSQIAGGHNEQF
once TRBJ2-7 TRBV9 ASSVGQGAREQY
. TRBJ2-3 TRBV7-3 ASSLAGGTDTQY
. TRBJ2-5 TRBV19 ASSKREREQY
. TRBJ2-2 TRBV6-5 ASSLGQNTGELF
. TRBJ1-3 TRBV27 ASSPLGLSSGNTIY
. TRBJ2-3 TRBV27 ASSSWTSGTDTQY
. TRBJ2-7 TRBV10-2 ASSDHSGGAH
. TRBJ2-5 TRBV6-6 ASSYSTSYQETQY
. TRBJ2-7 TRBV21-1 ASSKGTGGYEQY
. TRBJ2-1 TRBV7-9 ASSRGLAGDNEQF
. TRBJ2-7 TRBV9 ASSVGGDTYEQY
. TRBJ2-6 TRBV1 TSSNKAQSRANVLT
once TRBJ1-3 TRBV28 ASSLSLSGNTIY
. TRBJ2-1 TRBV5-1 ASSRITGGYNEQF
. TRBJ2-7 TRBV13 ASSLDNYEQY
. TRBJ1-5 TRBV27 ASGLTGNQPQH
. TRBJ2-6 TRBV12-2 ASRSSETPQSRANVLT
. TRBJ2-2 TRBV13 ASSLASTGELF
. TRBJ2-7 TRBV14 ASSQGGEQY
. TRBJ2-2 TRBV9 ASSGLAGELF
. TRBJ2-7 TRBV28 ASSFHFTYEQY
. TRBJ1-1 TRBV21-1 ASRSDLATIRTEAF
. TRBJ2-7 TRBV7-2 ASSHVAGENYEQY
. TRBJ2-7 TRBV27 ASSWTGGSYEQY
. TRBJ2-7 TRBV4-2 ASSQDPAGTGVYEQY
. TRBJ1-1 TRBV30 AWSVGGTTEAF